The 21 T cell receptor beta chains reported below all come from one sample, sequenced in a study of cytomegalovirus exposure and HLA in healthy donors. The PCR ran on 60 Vbeta and 13 Jbeta primers. Clones were read by immunoSEQ multiplex PCR, and TCRdb kept only the in-frame ones, dropping some. Seen here are 95,000 to 150,000 clones, over 8.5% observed once, and the top ten hold 5% to 6.5%. Source material: PBMCs. The receptors shown here come from a woman aged 40 to 50 in good health and CMV-seropositive.

The chain combines TRBV28 with TRBJ2-7; 8 positions match TRBD1. Unmatched junction bases numbered 4, after V lost 6 bases and J lost 3 bases. This CDR3 region has 13 residues. Germline loops: CDR1 MDHEN, CDR2 SYDVKM. The CDR3 loop reads CASRTDRGYEQYF. The CDR3 bases are TGTGCCAGCAGAACCGACAGGGGCTACGAGCAGTACTTC.

This clone has only a few counts. The sample holds other DNA sequences that translate to the same CDR3. The genes are TRBV5-4 and TRBJ1-2; a possible D gene is TRBD1 (6 bases). V was shortened by 0 bases and J by 6 bases, with 18 bases between the two germline ends. The CDR3 consists of 16 residues. CDR1 and CDR2 (germline): SGHNT, YYREEE (reference sequence). CDR3 DNA sequence: TGTGCCAGCAGCTTGGTGGCAGGGGTACGTTGGGATGGCTACACCTTC. This encodes CASSLVAGVRWDGYTF.

The chain employs TRBV10-3 and TRBJ2-7; 15 bases fit TRBD2. Germline values: CDR1 ENHRY, CDR2 SYGVKD. This CDR3 is built from 15 residues. The V gene end was trimmed by 4 bases and the J gene end by 6 bases; junction bases not matched to a gene: 4. The CDR3 loop reads CAISGTSGGESEQYF. CDR3 DNA sequence: TGTGCCATCAGTGGGACTAGCGGGGGGGAGTCCGAGCAGTACTTC.

This chain uses TRBV7-2 with TRBJ1-5, with 10 bases that match TRBD1. Germline assignment: CDR1 SGHTA and CDR2 FQGNSA. Trimming took 1 base from V and 7 from J; bases not matched to a gene: 16. The CDR3 is 19 residues long. CDR3 sequence: CASSLVPGQGKNGRQPQHF. CDR3 sequence (DNA): TGTGCCAGCAGCTTAGTGCCGGGACAGGGGAAAAATGGGCGACAGCCCCAGCATTTT. Full variable domain (missing parts from reference TRBV7-2 and TRBJ1-5): GAGVSQSPSNKVTEKGKDVELRCDPISGHTALYWYRQSLGQGLEFLIYFQGNSAPDKSGLPSDRFSAERTGGSVSTLTIQRTQQEDSAVYLCASSLVPGQGKNGRQPQHFGDGTRLSIL.

This chain joins TRBV19 and TRBJ1-1, with D possibly being TRBD1 (6 bases). V was trimmed by 1 base and J by 5 bases, leaving 11 bases between them. Germline lookup yields CDR1 LNHDA and CDR2 SQIVND (reference sequence). CDR3 size: 14 residues. The CDR3 region is CASSIGSQGTEAFF. CDR3 nucleotides: TGTGCCAGTAGTATAGGCAGCCAGGGGACTGAAGCTTTCTTT. The variable domain in full, with the rest retrieved from reference TRBV19 and TRBJ1-1, is DGGITQSPKYLFRKEGQNVTLSCEQNLNHDAMYWYRQDPGQGLRLIYYSQIVNDFQKGDIAEGYSVSREKKESFPLTVTSAQKNPTAFYLCASSIGSQGTEAFFGQGTRLTVV.

The chain has TRBV7-9 and TRBJ2-5; TRBD1 matches 10 bases. TRBJ2-7 matches the DNA end more closely, so the J call is doubtful. Germline V gene data show CDR1 as SEHNR and CDR2 as FQNEAQ (reference sequence). The CDR3 runs 15 residues. This chain's CDR3 is CASSYRDRGSYEQYF. DNA for the CDR3: TGTGCCAGCAGCTACCGGGACAGGGGCTCCTACGAGCAGTACTTC.

The chain combines TRBV5-1 with TRBJ2-2; 8 bases agree with TRBD1. This CDR3 is built from 14 residues. Germline CDR1 is SGHRS and CDR2 is YFSETQ. Losses at the gene ends were 2 bases for V and 7 bases for J; bases not matched to a gene: 4. The CDR3 DNA reads TGCGCCAGCAGCTTAGGACAGGGAGGCGGGGAGCTGTTTTTT. Its protein product is CASSLGQGGGELFF.

This clone was detected only a few times. The chain carries TRBV28 and TRBJ2-7, with 12 nucleotides matching TRBD1. V shed 6 bases and J 6 bases; nucleotides not matched to a gene: 12. The CDR3 covers 16 residues. The germline gives CDR1 MDHEN, CDR2 SYDVKM. CDR3 residues: CASSLPGTGGSGEQYF. In nucleotides, the CDR3 is TGTGCCAGCAGCCTACCCGGGACAGGGGGCTCGGGCGAGCAGTACTTC.

This clone was seen many times. V gene TRBV6-5 combines with J gene TRBJ1-5, with TRBD1 identical over 10 bases. V lost 4 bases and J lost 5; bases outside the gene matches: 8. The CDR3 runs 16 residues. Germline V lookup: CDR1 MNHEY, CDR2 SVGAGI. This CDR3 is CASSSGQGSLYQPQHF. CDR3 bases: TGTGCCAGCAGTTCGGGACAGGGGTCATTGTATCAGCCCCAGCATTTT.

This clone was detected a few times. The chain combines TRBV7-9 with TRBJ2-1; 10 positions match TRBD1. The CDR3 contains 14 residues. V lost 5 bases, J lost 8 bases, and 6 bases stayed unmatched. The germline CDR1 and CDR2 sequences are SEHNR and FQNEAQ (reference sequence). CDR3 coding DNA: TGTGCCAGCAGCCTCGGACAGGGGGTAGATGAGCAGTTCTTC. Protein: CASSLGQGVDEQFF.

The chain is built from TRBV19 and TRBJ2-1; 9 bases line up with TRBD1. Losses at the gene ends were 5 bases for V and 8 bases for J; bases not matched to a gene: 4. The CDR3 length is 13 residues. In germline, CDR1 is LNHDA, CDR2 SQIVND (reference sequence). CDR3 nucleotides: TGTGCCAGTAGTCACAGGGGGCGTCATGAGCAGTTCTTC. Protein product: CASSHRGRHEQFF.

The chain joins TRBV5-1 to TRBJ2-6; 8 positions match TRBD2. The junction had 3 bases not matched to a gene; V was cut back by 7 bases and J by 0 bases. The CDR3 has 15 residues. CDR1 and CDR2 from the germline V gene are SGHRS and YFSETQ. The CDR3 protein is CASRSGSSGANVLTF. DNA for the CDR3: TGCGCCAGCCGGAGCGGGAGCTCTGGGGCCAACGTCCTGACTTTC.

This clone occurred a few times. V gene TRBV30 combines with J gene TRBJ2-1; 7 bases map to TRBD2. CDR1 is GTSNPN and CDR2 is SVGIG in the germline V gene (reference sequence). The CDR3 is 14 amino acids. V dropped 1 base and J dropped 4; count of bases not matched to a gene: 4. In nucleotides, the CDR3 is TGTGCCTGGAGTGCCGGGGAGGGTTACAATGAGCAGTTCTTC. Protein product: CAWSAGEGYNEQFF.

CDR3: CASSPSGEMSGPFGLFF. CDR3 sequence (DNA): TGCGCCAGCAGCCCGTCAGGGGAAATGTCGGGGCCGTTTGGGCTGTTTTTT. The gene calls are TRBV5-1 and TRBJ2-2; D is possibly TRBD1 (6 bases). The length of the CDR3 is 17 residues. Germline values: CDR1 SGHRS, CDR2 YFSETQ. Trimming took 4 bases from V and 13 from J, leaving 29 bases between them.

A few counts support this clone. This chain joins TRBV18 and TRBJ1-5; 7 positions match TRBD1. The CDR3 sequence is 15 residues long. The trim removed 3 bases at V and 3 bases at J, leaving 5 bases unmatched. CDR1 and CDR2 from the germline V gene are KGHSH and LQKENI. CDR3 residues: CASSPGTAANQPQHF. The CDR3 nucleotides read TGTGCCAGCTCACCCGGGACAGCTGCCAATCAGCCCCAGCATTTT.

The CDR3 DNA follows: TGTGCCAGCAGCTTGGTTGCGGGCTACGAGCAGTACTTC. This encodes CASSLVAGYEQYF. The chain combines TRBV5-6 with TRBJ2-7; a weak D match, TRBD2 (5 bases). There are 13 residues in the CDR3. Germline CDR1 is SGHDT and CDR2 is YYEEEE. V shed 0 bases and J shed 3 bases, with 7 bases lying between them.

This clone showed up just a few times. The CDR3 is CASSLVGQPEKLFF. The CDR3 region has the DNA TGTGCCAGCAGCTTGGTTGGGCAGCCCGAAAAACTGTTTTTT. This chain connects TRBV5-6 to TRBJ1-4; D gene unclear. Between the trimmed V and J ends, which lost 0 bases and 8 bases, there was a span of 11 bases. CDR3 size: 14 residues. Germline V gene data show CDR1 as SGHDT and CDR2 as YYEEEE. The full variable domain, its missing parts supplied by reference TRBV5-6 and TRBJ1-4, is DAGVTQSPTHLIKTRGQQVTLRCSPKSGHDTVSWYQQALGQGPQFIFQYYEEEERQRGNFPDRFSGHQFPNYSSELNVNALLLGDSALYLCASSLVGQPEKLFFGSGTQLSVL.

This clone has a single count. It is likely a read error, because the conserved phenylalanine at the end of the CDR3 is missing. The V gene is TRBV28, the J gene TRBJ1-5; the D gene is possibly TRBD1 (5 bases). Trimming removed 8 bases from V and 7 bases from J, with 12 bases in between. This CDR3 has 12 amino acids. Per germline, CDR1 MDHEN and CDR2 SYDVKM. Written as DNA, the CDR3 is TGTGCCAGCCTCCGGGGGGGACAGCCCCAGCATCTT. Protein: CASLRGGQPQHL.

This clone was counted ten times or more. This rearrangement joins TRBV19 to TRBJ1-1; D possibly corresponds to TRBD1 (6 bases). V was shortened by 6 bases and J by 7 bases, with 9 bases between the two germline ends. Germline CDR1 reads LNHDA; CDR2 reads SQIVND (reference sequence). The CDR3 contains 11 residues. For the CDR3, the DNA is TGTGCCAGTAGCTCAGGGGTTGAAGCTTTCTTT. Translated: CASSSGVEAFF.

This clone was recorded many times. The chain has TRBV28 and TRBJ2-7; weak D call: TRBD2 (5 bases). The V end was cut by 3 bases, the J end by 0 bases, with 12 bases between. CDR3 length: 15 amino acids. Germline-derived CDR1 and CDR2 are MDHEN and SYDVKM. CDR3 DNA: TGTGCCAGCAGTTTCTCAGGACTCAGCTCCTACGAGCAGTACTTC. Amino acids: CASSFSGLSSYEQYF.

This chain connects TRBV19 to TRBJ2-2; D is unclear. Trimming stripped 4 bases from V and 0 bases from J, with 12 bases between. Germline V CDR1 and CDR2: LNHDA, SQIVND (reference sequence). The CDR3 has 16 amino acids. In DNA form, the CDR3 reads TGTGCCAGTAGTAACCCCCCAGGATCGAACACCGGGGAGCTGTTTTTT. It specifies CASSNPPGSNTGELFF.